Here is one T cell receptor beta chain with its context. Its antigen is not yet known. No base quality information exists; no much larger clone differs at one position. What this sample's treatment or condition label stands for: some 19 received Ad26.COV2.S at low or high dose, single or two shots; 5 received placebo; per-sample allocation not given. For vaccine and placebo recipients, the sequenced repertoires came from samples collected on day 63 after the first injection. In Cohort 1b, about two dozen adults aged 18-55 years were enrolled at a single site in Boston, USA, between 29 July and 7 August 2020. Ad26.COV2.S consisted of a replication-incompetent adenovirus type 26 vector by which a prefusion-stabilized SARS-CoV-2 spike protein from the original Wuhan strain was expressed. This sample was included in a study of Ad26.COV2.S vaccination and SARS-CoV-2 variants listed by TCRdb under 2021. Looking at the study overall: Donors in the vaccine arm were drawn from COV1001, a phase I-IIa trial of Ad26.COV2.S in healthy adults that was multicentre, randomized, double-blind and placebo-controlled. Ad26.COV2.S was administered intramuscularly at 5 x 10^10 or 1 x 10^11 viral particles, either as a single shot or as two shots given 56 days apart. TCRbeta repertoire sequencing was used to assess the specificity and breadth of SARS-CoV-2-reactive T cell receptors after Ad26.COV2.S vaccination. The TCR-sequenced set comprised approximately 32 samples: some 19 Ad26.COV2.S vaccine recipients, 5 placebo recipients and 8 SARS-CoV-2 convalescent individuals. Participants in the trial were split at random into five groups of five each, receiving low-dose or high-dose Ad26.COV2.S once or twice, or else placebo on both occasions. Investigators did not know the trial group allocation while performing experiments and assessing outcomes. What the study reported, not specific to this receptor: The authors noted that the TCR breadth and depth analyses may have underestimated total T cell responses. After vaccination, spike-specific CD8+ and CD4+ T cell responses were reported to show substantial breadth. Higher spike-specific TCR breadth was observed in Ad26.COV2.S recipients than in placebo recipients (P = 0.0014). The study was not powered for comparison of responses between vaccine doses or regimens. Vaccine and placebo recipients had comparable non-spike TCR breadth, which fits with the vaccine containing only spike.

Taken from the germline V gene, the CDR1 and CDR2 loops are MNHEY and SVGAGI. V is cut by 6 bases and J by 4 bases, and the space between the germline ends is 18 bases. The CDR3, cysteine through phenylalanine, is 15 amino acids long. Solely the CDR3 DNA is kept, with 45 bases framed from the first base. The immunoSEQ Assay was the method used to sequence TCRbeta CDR3 regions. After extraction, genomic DNA underwent amplification by bias-controlled multiplex PCR, followed by high-throughput sequencing. Per the original workflow: To quantify the absolute abundance of each unique TCRbeta CDR3 region, sequences were collapsed and filtered. Usable DNA was measured by amplifying reference genes present in all nucleated cells, and TCRbeta template counts were normalized to that usable DNA to estimate T cell fraction. Repertoire TCRs were annotated as SARS-CoV-2-specific when V gene, CDR3 amino acid sequence and J gene were exactly matched to a known reactive TCR set. The reference SARS-CoV-2 TCR set came from MIRA and was filtered for enrichment in COVID-19-positive ImmuneCODE repertoires, removing public or cross-reactive TCRs. Using the MIRA antigens, annotated TCRs were further analysed by specific ORF or by position within an ORF. Breadth was defined as annotated unique rearrangements over total unique productive rearrangements; depth was the summed frequency of those rearrangements. Two-sided Wilcoxon rank-sum tests were applied when comparing TCR breadth between groups. This immuneACCESS table, as held by TCRdb, lists in-frame sequences with V and J called but not all clones. Of the missing ones, under half trace to an unresolved V gene in checked studies; the others have no known cause. V and J calls plus clone size are reproduced from that table; the DNA served to infer D and trimming. The sample has a few hundred thousand clones on record, around 90% of them singletons. The biggest ten clones account for roughly 3.6% of the sample.

The material sequenced was peripheral blood, taken in a trial of Ad26.COV2.S vaccine versus placebo. The V gene is TRBV6-5 and the J gene is TRBJ1-1; TRBD1 is a possible D gene, resting on 5 matching bases. The source is a person aged 18-60 years who received the Ad26.COV2.S COVID-19 vaccine or a placebo. The CDR3 in this case is CASRRSAGPVTEAFF. The DNA sequence reads TGTGCCAGCAGGCGCTCGGCGGGGCCCGTCACTGAAGCTTTCTTT.